These 32 T cell receptor beta chains were sequenced from one sample in a study of shared clonotypes between healthy human individuals. TCRdb keeps only in-frame clones here, not all; method: immunoSEQ multiplex PCR. In the table there are around 2.3 million clones, nearly 97% of which are singletons. The sample consisted of naive CD4+ T cells sorted from blood. Sample subset: CD45RA+ positively selected. These receptors came from a man aged 18 to 30 in good health.

This clone was counted a single time. This chain uses TRBV6-1 with TRBJ1-5; D gene unclear. The CDR3 sequence is 16 residues long. Trimming pared 3 bases from V and 0 bases from J, leaving 12 bases between. CDR1 MNHNS and CDR2 SASEGT come from the germline V gene. The CDR3 region has the DNA TGTGCCAGCAGTGATGTCGGCTCCTATAGCAATCAGCCCCAGCATTTT. Protein: CASSDVGSYSNQPQHF.

This clone was seen once. V gene TRBV2 combines with J gene TRBJ2-3, with D possibly being TRBD2 (6 bases). V was pared by 10 bases and J by 6 bases, with 14 bases between. This CDR3 has 12 residues. Germline-derived CDR1 and CDR2 are SNHLY and FYNNEI. CDR3 nucleotides: TGTGCCAACGGGGCGGGGCGGGATACGCAGTATTTT. Its protein is CANGAGRDTQYF.

V usage is TRBV4-1 and J usage is TRBJ1-5; D gene unclear. Per the germline V gene, CDR1 is MGHRA and CDR2 is YSYEKL. Between the trimmed V and J ends, which lost 4 bases and 2 bases, there was a span of 12 bases. The CDR3 contains 15 residues. CDR3 protein: CASSPPGRGNQPQHF. The CDR3 DNA reads TGCGCCAGCAGCCCCCCAGGAAGGGGCAATCAGCCCCAGCATTTT.

The V gene is TRBV5-1, the J gene TRBJ2-3; unclear D gene. CDR3 length equals 14 residues. Looked up from germline, CDR1 is SGHRS and CDR2 is YFSETQ. The V and J ends lost 1 base and 4 bases respectively, with 10 bases between them. Here the CDR3 reads CASSLTQSADTQYF. In DNA form, the CDR3 reads TGCGCCAGCAGCTTGACGCAAAGCGCAGATACGCAGTATTTT.

This clone has only one observation. The chain recombines TRBV10-3 with TRBJ1-2, with a tentative D call TRBD1 (6 bases). Germline V lookup: CDR1 ENHRY, CDR2 SYGVKD. Trimming stripped 5 bases from V and 8 bases from J, with 15 bases between. This CDR3 comprises 13 residues. The DNA of the CDR3 is TGTGCCATCAGTTACAGGGACGAGTACGGCTACACCTTC. Protein sequence: CAISYRDEYGYTF.

The chain couples TRBV5-4 to TRBJ1-2; TRBD1 matches at 9 bases. Per the germline V gene, CDR1 is SGHNT and CDR2 is YYREEE (reference sequence). This CDR3 region has 14 residues. V lost 2 bases to trimming and J lost 3 bases; unmatched junction nucleotides: 2. The CDR3 spells CASSFRDRDYGYTF. As DNA, the CDR3 is TGTGCCAGCAGCTTCCGGGACAGGGACTATGGCTACACCTTC. The entire variable domain, with the rest obtained from reference TRBV5-4 and TRBJ1-2, is as follows: ETGVTQSPTHLIKTRGQQVTLRCSSQSGHNTVSWYQQALGQGPQFIFQYYREEENGRGNFPPRFSGLQFPNYSSELNVNALELDDSALYLCASSFRDRDYGYTFGSGTRLTVV.

This clone was seen just once. This sequence joins TRBV5-4 and TRBJ2-7, with D possibly TRBD1 on 6 matching bases. V was clipped by 6 bases and J by 2 bases, with 15 bases between them. The CDR3 consists of 14 residues. CDR1 is SGHNT and CDR2 is YYREEE in the germline V gene (reference sequence). As DNA, the CDR3 is TGTGCCAGCACCGAACAGGGATTCCCCTACGAGCAGTACTTC. Its protein product is CASTEQGFPYEQYF.

The chain couples TRBV18 to TRBJ2-5, with D tentatively TRBD1 (6 bases). This CDR3 region has 14 residues. The germline V gene has CDR1 KGHSH and CDR2 LQKENI. Trimming stripped 4 bases from V and 0 bases from J, with 9 bases between. CDR3 DNA: TGTGCCAGCTCACTGCGGACAGACCAAGAGACCCAGTACTTC. This sequence encodes CASSLRTDQETQYF.

The chain has TRBV30 and TRBJ2-1; D gene uncertain. The CDR3 runs to 16 residues. Germline CDR1 and CDR2: GTSNPN and SVGIG (reference sequence). Trimming shortened V by 1 base and J by 4 bases, and 17 bases separated the two germline ends. The CDR3 is CAWSDPFLGLYNEQFF. The CDR3 DNA is TGTGCCTGGAGTGATCCCTTCCTAGGGTTATACAATGAGCAGTTCTTC.

The chain employs TRBV19 and TRBJ1-5; D not certain. The ends were cut back, 8 bases at V and 7 bases at J, with 18 bases in the middle. There are 14 residues in the CDR3. Per germline, CDR1 LNHDA and CDR2 SQIVND (reference sequence). CDR3 in amino acids: CASREVGRAQPQHF. Written as DNA, the CDR3 is TGTGCCAGTCGAGAGGTAGGGAGGGCCCAGCCCCAGCATTTT.

The chain recombines TRBV9 with TRBJ2-3; TRBD2 matches at 7 bases. The CDR3 has 14 amino acids. V lost 3 bases and J lost 2; bases outside the gene matches: 3. Germline values: CDR1 SGDLS, CDR2 YYNGEE. DNA of the CDR3: TGTGCCAGCAGCGCGGGGACTACCACAGATACGCAGTATTTT. Translation: CASSAGTTTDTQYF. Supplemented by reference TRBV9 and TRBJ2-3, the full variable domain reads DSGVTQTPKHLITATGQRVTLRCSPRSGDLSVYWYQQSLDQGLQFLIQYYNGEERAKGNILERFSAQQFPDLHSELNLSSLELGDSALYFCASSAGTTTDTQYFGPGTRLTVL.

The DNA of the CDR3 is TGTGCCAGCGGGGACAGGGGTTCGAACATTCAGTACTTC. Its protein product is CASGDRGSNIQYF. The chain carries TRBV6-1 and TRBJ2-4; the match to TRBD1 covers 10 bases. The CDR3 contains 13 residues. Germline CDR1 MNHNS, CDR2 SASEGT. Trimming cost V 8 bases and J 7 bases; bases outside gene matches: 5.

The rearrangement links TRBV28 to TRBJ2-3; 7 bases fit TRBD2. CDR1 is MDHEN, CDR2 SYDVKM, per germline. The CDR3 runs 14 residues. Trimming took 6 bases from V and 6 from J; bases not matched to a gene: 9. The CDR3 region is CASSREVGLDTQYF. CDR3 coding DNA: TGTGCCAGCAGCCGGGAGGTGGGCTTGGATACGCAGTATTTT.

V gene TRBV7-6 combines with J gene TRBJ2-7, with TRBD1 identical over 10 bases. After removal of 5 bases from V and 7 bases from J, the junction contained 11 bases not matched to a gene. This CDR3 region has 15 residues. The germline CDR1 and CDR2 sequences are SGHVS and FNYEAQ. This chain's CDR3 is CASSPRTGGIREQYF. The CDR3 DNA follows: TGTGCCAGCAGCCCCCGGACAGGGGGTATTCGGGAGCAGTACTTC.

This chain connects TRBV23-1 to TRBJ1-5; 10 bases fit TRBD1. TRBV23-1 is an ORF for which the function is uncertain. Germline trimming cut 0 bases from V and 4 bases from J; bases unmatched to any gene: 6. The CDR3 spans 17 residues. The CDR3 spells CASSQSGRDRGNQPQHF. Written as DNA, the CDR3 is TGCGCCAGCAGTCAATCGGGCCGGGACAGGGGTAATCAGCCCCAGCATTTT.

This chain joins TRBV5-4 and TRBJ1-6, with D possibly being TRBD1 (6 bases). This CDR3 has 20 amino acids. Germline values: CDR1 SGHNT, CDR2 YYREEE (reference sequence). Trimming shortened V by 2 bases and J by 0 bases, and 21 bases separated the two germline ends. CDR3 region: CASSLSPQGHRSSYNSPLHF. The DNA for the CDR3 is TGTGCCAGCAGCTTATCCCCCCAGGGACACAGGAGCTCCTATAATTCACCCCTCCACTTT.

V usage is TRBV2 and J usage is TRBJ2-1; 10 bases align to TRBD2. The CDR3 contains 16 residues. The germline CDR1 and CDR2 sequences are SNHLY and FYNNEI. V shed 8 bases and J 4 bases; nucleotides not matched to a gene: 11. The chain's CDR3 is CASGALAGGRYNEQFF. Here the CDR3 DNA reads TGTGCCAGCGGGGCTTTAGCGGGAGGAAGATACAATGAGCAGTTCTTC.

The chain combines TRBV6-4 with TRBJ2-1, with D unresolved. Trimming took 0 bases from V and 9 from J, leaving 12 bases between them. Germline CDR1 and CDR2: MRHNA and SNTAGT. The CDR3 is made up of 14 amino acids. The CDR3 DNA reads as TGTGCCAGCAGTGACTCTTCGGTAGCCAGTGAGCAGTTCTTC. Encoded protein: CASSDSSVASEQFF.

As concerns this clone: The sample contains more than one DNA sequence encoding this CDR3. The V gene is TRBV2, the J gene TRBJ1-5; no clear D gene. The CDR3 is 13 amino acids. The V gene lost 7 bases and the J gene lost 1 base, with 8 bases spanning the gap. Germline V gene data show CDR1 as SNHLY and CDR2 as FYNNEI. This chain's CDR3 is CASTGYSNQPQHF. The CDR3 coding sequence is TGTGCCAGCACGGGGTACAGCAATCAGCCCCAGCATTTT.

The chain is built from TRBV5-1 and TRBJ2-1, with 7 bases aligning to TRBD1. With V trimmed by 6 bases and J by 2 bases, 5 bases remained unmatched. The CDR3 loop spans 14 amino acids. The germline V gene has CDR1 SGHRS and CDR2 YFSETQ. In DNA, the CDR3 is TGCGCCAGCATGAGGACAGGACCCTACAATGAGCAGTTCTTC. Its translation: CASMRTGPYNEQFF.

The V call is TRBV10-3, the J call TRBJ2-1; 10 bases are a match to TRBD2. The CDR3 is made up of 15 amino acids. Trimming took 4 bases from V and 5 from J; bases not matched to a gene: 5. Per the germline V gene, CDR1 is ENHRY and CDR2 is SYGVKD. The CDR3 here is CAISAGLALNNEQFF. The CDR3 DNA reads TGTGCCATCAGTGCGGGACTAGCGCTAAACAATGAGCAGTTCTTC.

This clone is a singleton in its sample. The V call is TRBV2, the J call TRBJ2-2; 11 positions match TRBD1. Germline V CDR1 and CDR2: SNHLY, FYNNEI. CDR3 length: 15 residues. With 5 bases clipped from V and 5 bases from J, the junction kept 4 bases outside the gene matches. The CDR3 loop is CASSNRDRGTGELFF. The CDR3 nucleotides read TGTGCCAGCAGTAACCGGGACAGGGGGACCGGGGAGCTGTTTTTT.

V gene TRBV19 combines with J gene TRBJ1-2; no reliable D call. The CDR3 consists of 18 residues. V was cut by 3 bases and J by 0 bases, with 20 bases left in between. CDR1 and CDR2 (germline): LNHDA, SQIVND (reference sequence). The chain's CDR3 is CASSISILIQQANYGYTF. The CDR3 bases are TGTGCCAGTAGTATCTCAATTTTGATTCAGCAGGCTAACTATGGCTACACCTTC.

The chain has TRBV30 and TRBJ2-1; TRBD2 is a possible D gene (6 bases). Germline CDR1 reads GTSNPN; CDR2 reads SVGIG (reference sequence). V was clipped by 2 bases and J by 0 bases, with 14 bases between them. The CDR3 covers 16 residues. CDR3 coding DNA: TGTGCCTGGAGTAGACCTTTGACTAGCTCCTACAATGAGCAGTTCTTC. Amino acid sequence: CAWSRPLTSSYNEQFF.

The V call is TRBV10-3, the J call TRBJ1-2; D is ambiguous. Germline V lookup: CDR1 ENHRY, CDR2 SYGVKD. V dropped 6 bases and J dropped 0 bases, with 17 bases sitting between them. The CDR3 is 16 amino acids. The chain's CDR3 is CAISGAARGPNYGYTF. CDR3 in DNA: TGTGCCATCAGCGGTGCCGCCCGGGGTCCTAACTATGGCTACACCTTC.

This chain joins TRBV11-2 and TRBJ2-3, with 7 bases aligning to TRBD2. Looked up from germline, CDR1 is SGHAT and CDR2 is FQNNGV. The CDR3 runs to 17 residues. Trimming took 5 bases from V and 2 from J; bases not matched to a gene: 13. The CDR3: CASSHRRTSRATDTQYF. CDR3 in DNA: TGTGCCAGCAGCCACCGCCGGACTAGTCGTGCCACAGATACGCAGTATTTT.

In this sample, this clone turned up once. The genes are TRBV14 and TRBJ2-4; D possibly corresponds to TRBD2 (5 bases). CDR1 and CDR2 from the germline V gene are SGHDN and FVKESK. The CDR3 covers 14 residues. Between the trimmed V and J ends, which lost 3 bases and 6 bases, there was a span of 12 bases. The CDR3 reads CASSQAGAGNIQYF. In DNA form, the CDR3 reads TGTGCCAGCAGCCAGGCGGGCGCTGGAAACATTCAGTACTTC.

The chain couples TRBV2 to TRBJ2-5, with TRBD2 matching over 9 bases. The junction had 10 bases not matched to a gene; V was cut back by 6 bases and J by 11 bases. This CDR3 has 13 amino acids. In germline, CDR1 is SNHLY, CDR2 FYNNEI. Here the CDR3 reads CASRLAGRGEQYF. CDR3 DNA sequence: TGTGCCAGCAGACTAGCGGGCCGTGGGGAGCAGTACTTC.

The chain links TRBV2 to TRBJ2-7, with TRBD1 matching 10 bases. CDR1 and CDR2 (germline): SNHLY, FYNNEI. With V trimmed by 6 bases and J by 8 bases, 10 bases remained unmatched. The CDR3 totals 14 residues. CDR3 nucleotide sequence: TGTGCCAGCAGGACACCGGGACAGGGGACCAAGCAGTACTTC. Translation: CASRTPGQGTKQYF.

The rearrangement joins TRBV27 to TRBJ2-3; D is perhaps TRBD1 (6 bases). Germline-derived CDR1 and CDR2 are MNHEY and SMNVEV (reference sequence). The CDR3 spans 12 residues. V shed 4 bases and J shed 12 bases, with 14 bases lying between them. CDR3 nucleotide sequence: TGTGCCAGCAGTTGGCAGGGGTCTACTCAGTATTTT. The encoded protein is CASSWQGSTQYF.

The genes are TRBV5-1 and TRBJ1-5, with D maybe TRBD1 (5 bases). There are 16 residues in the CDR3. V was shortened by 4 bases and J by 1 base, with 15 bases between the two germline ends. Looked up from germline, CDR1 is SGHRS and CDR2 is YFSETQ. CDR3 nucleotides: TGCGCCAGCAGCCCTTCCGGGGGAGGGAGCAATCAGCCCCAGCATTTT. This translates into CASSPSGGGSNQPQHF.

To note about this clone: In the same sample, other DNA sequences code for this CDR3. The chain couples TRBV9 to TRBJ2-7; D gene unclear. The CDR3 extends over 12 amino acids. Germline V gene lookup returns CDR1 SGDLS and CDR2 YYNGEE. The V end was cut by 4 bases, the J end by 0 bases, with 5 bases between. The CDR3 is CASSSSSYEQYF. In DNA, the CDR3 is TGTGCCAGCAGCTCCTCCTCCTACGAGCAGTACTTC.